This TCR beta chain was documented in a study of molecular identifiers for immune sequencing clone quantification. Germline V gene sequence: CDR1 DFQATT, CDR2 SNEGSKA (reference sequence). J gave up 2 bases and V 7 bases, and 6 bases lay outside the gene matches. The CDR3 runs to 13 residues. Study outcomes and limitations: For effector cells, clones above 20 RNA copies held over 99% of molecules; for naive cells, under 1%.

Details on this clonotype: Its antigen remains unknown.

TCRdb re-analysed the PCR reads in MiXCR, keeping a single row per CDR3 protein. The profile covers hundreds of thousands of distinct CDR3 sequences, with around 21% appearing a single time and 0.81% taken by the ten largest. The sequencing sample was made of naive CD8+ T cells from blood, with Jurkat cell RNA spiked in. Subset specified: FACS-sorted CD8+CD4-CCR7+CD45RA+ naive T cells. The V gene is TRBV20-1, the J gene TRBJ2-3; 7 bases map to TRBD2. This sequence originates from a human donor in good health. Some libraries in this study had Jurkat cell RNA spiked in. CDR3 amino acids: CSVQAGLTDTQYF. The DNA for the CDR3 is TGCAGTGTACAAGCGGGGCTCACAGATACGCAGTATTTT.